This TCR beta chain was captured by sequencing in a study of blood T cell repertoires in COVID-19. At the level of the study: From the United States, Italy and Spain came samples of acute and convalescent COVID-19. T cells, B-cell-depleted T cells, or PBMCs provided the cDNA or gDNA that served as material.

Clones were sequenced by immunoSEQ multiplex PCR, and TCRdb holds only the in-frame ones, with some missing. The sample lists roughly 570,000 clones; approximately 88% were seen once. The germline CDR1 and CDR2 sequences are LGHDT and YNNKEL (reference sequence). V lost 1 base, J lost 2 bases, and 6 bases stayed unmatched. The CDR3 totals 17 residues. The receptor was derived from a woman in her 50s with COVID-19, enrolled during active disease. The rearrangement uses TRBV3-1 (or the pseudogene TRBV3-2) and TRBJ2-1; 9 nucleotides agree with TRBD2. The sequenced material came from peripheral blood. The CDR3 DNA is TGTGCCAGCAGCCAAGTACTTAGCGGGGGCCCCTACAATGAGCAGTTCTTC. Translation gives CASSQVLSGGPYNEQFF.